This TCR beta chain was sequenced for a study of a mutant IDH1 vaccine in newly diagnosed glioma. Overall study: The initiation of vaccination occurred 4-6 weeks after radiotherapy alone, or with temozolomide cycles. Antecedent treatment encompassed radiotherapy, temozolomide, or their combination; the majority received both.

Specified time point: week 5, during vaccination. A single vaccine dose contained 300 ug of mutant IDH1 20-mer peptide, and topical imiquimod was used with it. Profiled with immunoSEQ multiplex PCR; TCRdb holds only in-frame clones, not every one. The top ten clones hold 6.5% to 9% of a sample with about 58,000 clones, roughly 80% of them seen once. CDR1 and CDR2 (germline): MDHEN, SYDVKM. This CDR3 comprises 13 residues. V was shortened by 3 bases and J by 7 bases, with 12 bases between the two germline ends. A note on this clone: The antigen is undetermined.

Specimen: PBMCs, collected from a glioma patient whose treatment included an IDH1 peptide vaccine. V gene TRBV28 combines with J gene TRBJ1-2, with D possibly being TRBD1 (5 bases). The TCR originated in a woman aged 45-65 years with glioma. Here the CDR3 DNA reads TGTGCCAGCAGTTTTGGACCGGGGGGTGGCTACACCTTC. Encoded protein: CASSFGPGGGYTF.